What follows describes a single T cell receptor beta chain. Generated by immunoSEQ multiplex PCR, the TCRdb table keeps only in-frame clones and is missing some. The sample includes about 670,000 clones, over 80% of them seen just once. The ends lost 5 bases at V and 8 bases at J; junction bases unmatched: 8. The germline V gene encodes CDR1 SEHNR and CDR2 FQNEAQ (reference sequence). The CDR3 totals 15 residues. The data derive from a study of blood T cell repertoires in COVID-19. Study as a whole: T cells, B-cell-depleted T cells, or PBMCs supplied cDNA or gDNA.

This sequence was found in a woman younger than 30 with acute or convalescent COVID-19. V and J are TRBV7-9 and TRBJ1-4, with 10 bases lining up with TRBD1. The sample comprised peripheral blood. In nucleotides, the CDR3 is TGTGCCAGCAGCCCACGGGACAGGGGTGGCGAAAAACTGTTTTTT. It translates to CASSPRDRGGEKLFF.